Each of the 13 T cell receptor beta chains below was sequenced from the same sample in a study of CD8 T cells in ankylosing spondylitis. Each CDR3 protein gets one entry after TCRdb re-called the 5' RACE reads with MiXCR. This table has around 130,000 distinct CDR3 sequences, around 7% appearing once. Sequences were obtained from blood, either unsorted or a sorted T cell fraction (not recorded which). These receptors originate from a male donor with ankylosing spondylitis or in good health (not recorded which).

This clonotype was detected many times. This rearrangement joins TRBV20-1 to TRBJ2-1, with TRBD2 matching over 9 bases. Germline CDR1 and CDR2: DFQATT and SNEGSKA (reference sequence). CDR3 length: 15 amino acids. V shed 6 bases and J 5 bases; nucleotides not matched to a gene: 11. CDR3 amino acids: CSAKSGTSPHNEQFF. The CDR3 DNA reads TGCAGTGCCAAATCCGGGACTAGCCCCCACAATGAGCAGTTCTTC.

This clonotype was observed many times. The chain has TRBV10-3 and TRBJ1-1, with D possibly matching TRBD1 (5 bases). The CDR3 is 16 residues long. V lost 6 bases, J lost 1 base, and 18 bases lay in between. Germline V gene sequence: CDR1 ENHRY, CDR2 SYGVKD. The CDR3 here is CAIRETTGGRNTEAFF. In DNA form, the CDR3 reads TGTGCCATCAGGGAGACCACAGGAGGTAGGAACACTGAAGCTTTCTTT.

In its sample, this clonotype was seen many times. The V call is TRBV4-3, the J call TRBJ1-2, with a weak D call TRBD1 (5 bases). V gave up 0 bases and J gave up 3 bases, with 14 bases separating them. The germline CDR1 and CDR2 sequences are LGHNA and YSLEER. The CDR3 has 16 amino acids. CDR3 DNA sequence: TGCGCCAGCAGCCAAGATTGGGACCCTAGGGACTATGGCTACACCTTC. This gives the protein CASSQDWDPRDYGYTF.

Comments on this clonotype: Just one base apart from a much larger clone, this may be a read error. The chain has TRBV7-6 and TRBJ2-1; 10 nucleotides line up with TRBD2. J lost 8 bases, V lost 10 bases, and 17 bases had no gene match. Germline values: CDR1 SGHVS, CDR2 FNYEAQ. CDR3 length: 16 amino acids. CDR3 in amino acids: CANSLSLAGEVDEQFF. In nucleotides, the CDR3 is TGTGCCAACAGTCTCTCCCTAGCGGGGGAGGTCGATGAGCAGTTCTTC.

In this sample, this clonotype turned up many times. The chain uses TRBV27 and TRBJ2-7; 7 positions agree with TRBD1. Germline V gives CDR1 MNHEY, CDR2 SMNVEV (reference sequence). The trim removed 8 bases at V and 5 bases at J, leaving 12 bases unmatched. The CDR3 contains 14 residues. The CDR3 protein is CASLAQGKWDEQYF. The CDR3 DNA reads TGTGCCAGCTTAGCACAGGGGAAATGGGACGAGCAGTACTTC.

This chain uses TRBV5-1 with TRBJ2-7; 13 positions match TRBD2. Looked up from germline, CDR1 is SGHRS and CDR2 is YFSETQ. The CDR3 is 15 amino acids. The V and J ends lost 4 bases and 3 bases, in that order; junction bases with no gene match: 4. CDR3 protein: CASSPGTSGIYEQYF. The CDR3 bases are TGCGCCAGCAGCCCCGGGACTAGCGGGATCTACGAGCAGTACTTC.

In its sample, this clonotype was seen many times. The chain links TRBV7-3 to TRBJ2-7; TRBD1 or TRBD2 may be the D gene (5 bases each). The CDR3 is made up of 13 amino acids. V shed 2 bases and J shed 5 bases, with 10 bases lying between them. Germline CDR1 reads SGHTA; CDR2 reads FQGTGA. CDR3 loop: CASSLFGDHEQYF. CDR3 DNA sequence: TGTGCCAGCAGCTTATTTGGGGACCACGAGCAGTACTTC.

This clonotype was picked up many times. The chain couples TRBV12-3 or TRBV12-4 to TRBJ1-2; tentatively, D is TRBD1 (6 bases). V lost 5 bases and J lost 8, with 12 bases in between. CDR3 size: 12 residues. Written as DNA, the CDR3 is TGTGCCAGCAGTGGCGGGACACAAGGCTACACCTTC. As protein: CASSGGTQGYTF.

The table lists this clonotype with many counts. CDR3 nucleotides: TGCGCCAGCAGAGGGACAGGGGATAATTCACCCCTCCACTTT. The encoded protein is CASRGTGDNSPLHF. The chain uses TRBV5-1 and TRBJ1-6; 10 bases line up with TRBD1. The germline CDR1 and CDR2 sequences are SGHRS and YFSETQ. V lost 5 bases and J lost 5; bases outside the gene matches: 1. The CDR3 runs 14 residues.

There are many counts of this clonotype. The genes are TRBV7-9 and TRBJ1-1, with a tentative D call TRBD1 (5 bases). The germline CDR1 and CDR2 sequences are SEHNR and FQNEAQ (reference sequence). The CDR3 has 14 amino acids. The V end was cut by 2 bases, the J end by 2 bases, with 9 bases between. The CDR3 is CASSLTQGNTEAFF. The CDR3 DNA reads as TGTGCCAGCAGCTTAACCCAGGGCAACACTGAAGCTTTCTTT.

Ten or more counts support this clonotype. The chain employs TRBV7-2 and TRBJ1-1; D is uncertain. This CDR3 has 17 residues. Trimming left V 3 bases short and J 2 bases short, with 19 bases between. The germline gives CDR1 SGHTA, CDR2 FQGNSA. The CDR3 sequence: CASSLRAGPLTNTEAFF. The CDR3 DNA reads TGTGCCAGCAGCTTGAGAGCAGGCCCACTCACAAACACTGAAGCTTTCTTT.

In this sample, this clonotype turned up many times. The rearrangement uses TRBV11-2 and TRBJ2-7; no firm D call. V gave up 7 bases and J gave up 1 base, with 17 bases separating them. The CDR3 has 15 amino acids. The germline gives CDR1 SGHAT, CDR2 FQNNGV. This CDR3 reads CASINTASGSYEQYF. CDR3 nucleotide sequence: TGTGCCAGCATTAACACCGCGTCGGGTTCCTACGAGCAGTACTTC.

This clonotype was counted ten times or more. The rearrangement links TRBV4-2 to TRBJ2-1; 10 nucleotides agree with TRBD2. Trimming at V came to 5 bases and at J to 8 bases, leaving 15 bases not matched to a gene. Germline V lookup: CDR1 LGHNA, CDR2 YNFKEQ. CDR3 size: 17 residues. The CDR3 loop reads CASSKEGAGLALHEQFF. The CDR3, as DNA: TGTGCCAGCAGCAAGGAGGGCGCGGGACTAGCGCTCCATGAGCAGTTCTTC.